This T cell receptor beta chain was recovered during a study of blood T cell repertoires in COVID-19. Turning to the study itself: Samples taken during acute and convalescent COVID-19 were collected in the United States, Italy and Spain. The cDNA or gDNA used as material had been derived from T cells, B-cell-depleted T cells, or PBMCs.

The germline V gene encodes CDR1 SGHDT and CDR2 YYEEEE. The CDR3 has 14 amino acids. V lost 7 bases to trimming and J lost 6 bases, with 19 bases between them. Per the study methods: Reference gene primer amplification in the assay estimated nucleated cell counts. Sequencing used immunoSEQ multiplex PCR; TCRdb keeps in-frame clones, though not all of them. V, J and clone size are taken as reported in that table, and D and trimming were inferred from the DNA itself. This sample has around 300,000 clones, with around 86% found just once. The sequencing input was peripheral blood. The rearrangement joins TRBV5-6 to TRBJ1-1, with D perhaps TRBD1 (5 bases). This TCR was recovered from a man aged 45-65 years with active or convalescent COVID-19. The CDR3 bases are TGTGCCAGCTTGAGGAGGGGCGCGTACTCTGAAGCTTTCTTT. Its protein product is CASLRRGAYSEAFF.